Listed below are T cell receptor beta chains from one sample, sequenced in a study of OX40 agonist ivuxolimab in advanced cancers. Sequenced by immunoSEQ multiplex PCR; TCRdb stores in-frame clones only, minus some. Of more than 50,000 clones in the sample, 87% are singletons; the top ten hold over 5%. The sequencing here drew on CD4+ or CD8+ T cells sorted from blood, taken in a trial of the OX40 agonist ivuxolimab. These TCRs come from an adult with an advanced solid tumor such as melanoma, head and neck, liver or kidney cancer. Both conserved end residues are part of each CDR3. Each record gives: clone size, V gene, J gene, D gene, CDR3 protein, CDR3 DNA. The D gene is left open where the match is weak. Clone sizes are given selectively: once, few, many, or a class where the clone is expanded.

>NA|TRBV2|TRBJ1-3|NA
CASSVRFSGNTIYF
TGTGCCAGCAGTGTACGCTTCTCTGGAAACACCATATATTTT
>NA|TRBV4-1|TRBJ2-7|NA
CASSQGLTGYEQYF
TGCGCCAGCAGCCAAGGGCTTACCGGCTACGAGCAGTACTTC
>NA|TRBV5-1|TRBJ2-7|TRBD1
CASSTGTGELEQYF
TGCGCCAGCAGCACCGGGACAGGGGAGCTCGAGCAGTACTTC
>NA|TRBV19|TRBJ2-6|NA
CASSIRAGFSGANVLTF
TGTGCCAGTAGTATTAGGGCAGGGTTCTCTGGGGCCAACGTCCTGACTTTC
>NA|TRBV7-2|TRBJ2-1|NA
CASPQGLRGYNEQFF
TGTGCCAGTCCGCAAGGGTTGAGGGGATACAATGAGCAGTTCTTC
>NA|TRBV9|TRBJ1-5|NA
CASSPGIGSNQPQHF
TGTGCCAGCAGCCCCGGGATCGGGTCCAATCAGCCCCAGCATTTT
>NA|TRBV6-5|TRBJ1-4|NA
CASSSPGEKLFF
TGTGCCAGCAGTTCCCCGGGTGAAAAACTGTTTTTT
>once|TRBV14|TRBJ2-7|NA
CASSPRTSWEQYF
TGTGCCAGCAGCCCTAGGACCTCGTGGGAGCAGTACTTC
>NA|TRBV19|TRBJ2-1|NA
CASSIAGQSYNEQFF
TGTGCCAGTAGTATAGCCGGACAGTCCTACAATGAGCAGTTCTTC
>NA|TRBV7-9|TRBJ1-6|NA
CASSLDKSPLHF
TGTGCCAGCAGCTTAGATAAGTCACCCCTCCACTTT
>NA|TRBV15|TRBJ2-5|NA
CATSREYEGVETQYF
TGTGCCACCAGCAGAGAATATGAGGGGGTAGAGACCCAGTACTTC
>NA|TRBV7-2|TRBJ2-3|NA
CASSLGGGPDTQYF
TGTGCCAGCAGCTTAGGGGGGGGCCCAGATACGCAGTATTTT
>NA|TRBV7-9|TRBJ1-1|NA
CASSFISNTEAFF
TGTGCCAGCAGCTTCATCAGCAACACTGAAGCTTTCTTT
>NA|TRBV14|TRBJ2-3|NA
CASSPRQAHTDTQYF
TGTGCCAGCAGCCCCCGACAGGCGCACACAGATACGCAGTATTTT
>once|TRBV7-2|TRBJ2-2|NA
CASSADARAGELFF
TGTGCCAGCAGCGCTGACGCACGCGCCGGGGAGCTGTTTTTT
>NA|TRBV6-5|TRBJ2-4|NA
CASSVTDVGKNIQYF
TGTGCCAGCAGTGTGACCGATGTCGGCAAAAACATTCAGTACTTC
>NA|TRBV9|TRBJ2-3|NA
CASSVVLTDTQYF
TGTGCCAGCAGCGTAGTTCTAACAGATACGCAGTATTTT
>NA|TRBV10-2|TRBJ2-2|NA
CASSDFGRTNTGELFF
TGCGCCAGCAGTGATTTTGGGAGGACGAACACCGGGGAGCTGTTTTTT
>NA|TRBV5-1|TRBJ1-2|NA
CASSLARQVFTHYGYTF
TGCGCCAGCAGCTTGGCAAGACAGGTCTTTACTCACTATGGCTACACCTTC
>NA|TRBV7-6|TRBJ2-5|NA
CASSPAETQYF
TGTGCCAGCAGCCCCGCGGAGACCCAGTACTTC
>NA|TRBV28|TRBJ1-2|NA
CASRTTDTYGYTF
TGTGCCAGCAGAACGACAGATACCTATGGCTACACCTTC
>NA|TRBV9|TRBJ1-6|NA
CASNNGELGNSPLHF
TGTGCCAGCAACAACGGGGAGTTAGGAAATTCACCCCTCCACTTT
>NA|TRBV6-1|TRBJ1-6|NA
CASKKTRMENSPLHF
TGTGCCAGCAAGAAGACAAGGATGGAGAATTCACCCCTCCACTTT
>NA|TRBV14|TRBJ1-6|NA
CASSPAGNSPLHF
TGTGCCAGCAGCCCCGCCGGGAATTCACCCCTCCACTTT
>NA|TRBV11-2|TRBJ2-7|NA
CASSLDRMRSYEQYF
TGTGCCAGCAGCTTAGATCGAATGAGATCATACGAGCAGTACTTC
>NA|TRBV4-1|TRBJ2-2|NA
CASSQEWLGAGELFF
TGCGCCAGCAGCCAAGAATGGTTAGGGGCCGGGGAGCTGTTTTTT
>few|TRBV6-5|TRBJ1-1|TRBD1
CASIDRGVGTEAFF
TGTGCCAGCATAGACAGGGGGGTCGGCACTGAAGCTTTCTTT
>few|TRBV28|TRBJ1-1|NA
CATCDRYTEAFF
TGTGCCACCTGTGACAGGTACACTGAAGCTTTCTTT
>NA|TRBV21-1|TRBJ2-4|NA
CASSPPGLTIAKNIQYF
TGTGCCAGCAGCCCTCCGGGTCTTACCATAGCCAAAAACATTCAGTACTTC
>NA|TRBV2|TRBJ1-1|NA
CASSGSMGTEAFF
TGTGCCAGCAGTGGTTCGATGGGCACTGAAGCTTTCTTT
>NA|TRBV6-1|TRBJ1-6|NA
CASSEAPPGRFSPLHF
TGTGCCAGCAGTGAAGCCCCACCGGGACGGTTTTCACCCCTCCACTTT
>NA|TRBV19|TRBJ1-1|TRBD1
CASNPDRGAGTEAFF
TGTGCCAGTAATCCGGACAGGGGCGCAGGCACTGAAGCTTTCTTT
>NA|TRBV4-1|TRBJ2-7|TRBD1
CASSQDGQVRSYEQYF
TGCGCCAGCAGCCAAGATGGACAGGTCAGGAGCTACGAGCAGTACTTC
>NA|TRBV9|TRBJ1-2|NA
CASSVEGQGVGYTF
TGTGCCAGCAGCGTAGAGGGTCAGGGCGTCGGCTACACCTTC
>NA|TRBV20-1|TRBJ1-2|NA
CSASGLYGYTF
TGCAGTGCTTCCGGACTGTATGGCTACACCTTC
>NA|TRBV6-6|TRBJ2-1|TRBD1
CASSYQDRGAFF
TGTGCCAGCAGTTACCAGGACAGGGGCGCGTTCTTC
>NA|TRBV11-2|TRBJ2-7|TRBD1
CASSRDRGASYEQYF
TGTGCCAGCAGCCGAGACAGGGGGGCGTCCTACGAGCAGTACTTC
>NA|TRBV5-1|TRBJ1-2|NA
CASSSLNPRYGYTF
TGCGCCAGCAGCTCCCTGAACCCACGCTATGGCTACACCTTC
>NA|TRBV10-1|TRBJ1-1|NA
CASAPLTGINTEAFF
TGCGCCAGCGCCCCCCTGACGGGAATTAACACTGAAGCTTTCTTT
>NA|TRBV18|TRBJ1-1|NA
CASSPPASQNTEAFF
TGTGCCAGCTCACCACCTGCCAGTCAGAACACTGAAGCTTTCTTT
>once|TRBV11-2|TRBJ1-6|NA
CASSLSGVSPLHF
TGTGCCAGCAGCCTCTCTGGAGTTTCACCCCTCCACTTT
>NA|TRBV11-2|TRBJ1-1|NA
CASSLSGMNTEAFF
TGTGCCAGCAGCTTAAGTGGGATGAACACTGAAGCTTTCTTT
>NA|TRBV10-3|TRBJ2-3|TRBD2
CAIVAGLKSTDTQYF
TGTGCCATCGTAGCGGGACTGAAGTCCACAGATACGCAGTATTTT
>NA|TRBV1|TRBJ2-1|NA
CTSSQPSGLAGGRNEQFF
TGCACCAGCAGCCAACCCTCGGGACTAGCGGGGGGGCGTAATGAGCAGTTCTTC
>NA|TRBV7-8|TRBJ2-2|TRBD1
CASSSSGTGGNTGELFF
TGTGCCAGCAGCTCTTCCGGGACAGGGGGCAACACCGGGGAGCTGTTTTTT
>NA|TRBV6-6|TRBJ1-5|NA
CASSYSQTTNQPQHF
TGTGCCAGCAGTTACTCGCAGACTACCAATCAGCCCCAGCATTTT
>NA|TRBV11-2|TRBJ2-4|NA
CASSFKSGRAKNIQYF
TGTGCCAGCAGCTTCAAGTCGGGCAGAGCCAAAAACATTCAGTACTTC